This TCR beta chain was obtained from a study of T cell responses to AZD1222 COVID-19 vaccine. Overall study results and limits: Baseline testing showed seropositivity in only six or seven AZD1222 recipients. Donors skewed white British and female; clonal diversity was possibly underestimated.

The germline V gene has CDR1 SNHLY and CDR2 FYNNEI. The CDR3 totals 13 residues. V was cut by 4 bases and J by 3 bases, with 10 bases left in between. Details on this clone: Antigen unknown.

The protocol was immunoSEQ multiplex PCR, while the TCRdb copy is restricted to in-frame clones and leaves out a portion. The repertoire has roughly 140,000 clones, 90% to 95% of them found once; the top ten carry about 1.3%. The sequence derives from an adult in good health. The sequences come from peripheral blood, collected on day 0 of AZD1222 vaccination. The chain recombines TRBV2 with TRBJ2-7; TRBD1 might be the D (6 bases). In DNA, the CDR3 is TGTGCCAGCAGTGGACAGGTCTACTACGAGCAGTACGTC. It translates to CASSGQVYYEQYV.